The 9 T cell receptor beta chains reported below all come from one sample, sequenced in a study of spatial heterogeneity in lung cancer. TCRdb re-called the 5' RACE reads through MiXCR, storing one row per CDR3 protein. This table holds roughly 16,000 distinct CDR3 sequences, about 6% found once. Stated time point: blood at routine non-recurrence follow-up after resection. The sample was PBMCs, taken at follow-up. Every receptor here comes from a male donor with early-stage non-small cell lung cancer.

This clonotype was observed at least ten times. V gene TRBV14 combines with J gene TRBJ2-3; D is unresolved. Germline CDR1 is SGHDN and CDR2 is FVKESK. The ends were cut back, 3 bases at V and 4 bases at J, with 2 bases in the middle. The CDR3 is 11 amino acids. CDR3 nucleotide sequence: TGTGCCAGCAGCCACTCAGATACGCAGTATTTT. The encoded protein is CASSHSDTQYF.

This clonotype was detected ten times or more. The chain joins TRBV28 to TRBJ2-7, with TRBD2 matching over 11 bases. The CDR3 totals 16 residues. The V segment lost 1 base and the J segment 3 bases; nucleotides outside the gene matches: 5. The germline CDR1 and CDR2 sequences are MDHEN and SYDVKM. The CDR3 nucleotides read TGTGCCAGCAGTTTATCGGCTAGCGGGGGGAACTACGAGCAGTACTTC. Its translation: CASSLSASGGNYEQYF.

The table lists this clonotype with many counts. This chain connects TRBV19 to TRBJ2-3; unclear D gene. Germline V lookup: CDR1 LNHDA, CDR2 SQIVND (reference sequence). Trimming took off 6 bases at V and 6 bases at J, with 7 bases between the two ends. The CDR3 covers 11 residues. CDR3 in amino acids: CASRGRDTQYF. The DNA for the CDR3 is TGTGCCAGTAGAGGACGCGATACGCAGTATTTT.

This clonotype was counted a few times. The chain combines TRBV12-3 or TRBV12-4 with TRBJ2-1; no definite D call. V dropped 6 bases and J dropped 2 bases, with 8 bases sitting between them. The CDR3 runs 13 residues. Here the CDR3 DNA reads TGTGCCAGCAGCCCCCGAGCCTACAATGAGCAGTTCTTC. Amino acid sequence: CASSPRAYNEQFF.

This clonotype was observed at least ten times. The V gene is TRBV7-9, the J gene TRBJ2-1; D unresolved. V was pared by 0 bases and J by 10 bases, with 7 bases between. The CDR3 covers 12 residues. Germline V gene sequence: CDR1 SEHNR, CDR2 FQNEAQ (reference sequence). CDR3 region: CASSLAEGEQFF. In DNA form, the CDR3 reads TGTGCCAGCAGCTTAGCGGAAGGAGAGCAGTTCTTC.

This clonotype is labeled medium-sized. The V call is TRBV7-2, the J call TRBJ2-5; 7 nucleotides agree with TRBD2. V lost 0 bases and J lost 2; bases outside the gene matches: 0. From germline, CDR1 is SGHTA and CDR2 FQGNSA. The CDR3 sequence is 14 residues long. As DNA, the CDR3 is TGTGCCAGCAGCTTAGCAGCGGGGCAAGAGACCCAGTACTTC. Residues: CASSLAAGQETQYF.

This clonotype has ten or more counts. This chain uses TRBV9 with TRBJ1-4; D gene ambiguous. In germline, CDR1 is SGDLS, CDR2 YYNGEE. The CDR3 spans 16 residues. The germline V and J ends were trimmed by 0 bases and 0 bases, with 9 bases remaining between them. The CDR3 loop is CASSVGGPATNEKLFF. Written as DNA, the CDR3 is TGTGCCAGCAGCGTAGGCGGGCCGGCAACTAATGAAAAACTGTTTTTT.

This clonotype showed up many times. The chain uses TRBV5-1 and TRBJ2-7, with D possibly TRBD2 on 5 matching bases. CDR1 SGHRS and CDR2 YFSETQ come from the germline V gene. This CDR3 is built from 15 residues. V shed 0 bases and J shed 6 bases, with 16 bases lying between them. The CDR3 sequence: CASSLEGLTLAEQYF. The CDR3 coding sequence is TGCGCCAGCAGCTTGGAAGGACTGACATTGGCCGAGCAGTACTTC.

This clonotype was observed many times. The chain links TRBV20-1 to TRBJ1-5; 11 nucleotides align to TRBD1. J lost 2 bases, V lost 5 bases, and 5 bases had no gene match. The CDR3 has 15 amino acids. The V gene's germline CDR1 is DFQATT and CDR2 SNEGSKA (reference sequence). CDR3 sequence (DNA): TGCAGTGCTGGACAGGGGGCGGGTGGCAATCAGCCCCAGCATTTT. Protein product: CSAGQGAGGNQPQHF.